The rows below give T cell receptor beta chains drawn from one sample of a study of regulatory T cells in long-lasting Graves disease. TCRdb independently ran MiXCR on the multiplex PCR reads; one entry per CDR3 protein. The table lists about 660,000 distinct CDR3 sequences, 30% of them singletons. The sequenced sample was peripheral blood mononuclear cells (PBMCs), obtained when the disease was refractory, from a patient treated with antithyroid drugs. These TCRs come from a female donor with Graves disease. CDR3s include the opening cysteine and the closing phenylalanine or tryptophan. A D gene is named only where the DNA matches it firmly. The size field is filled for only some rows; it gives once, few, many or a size class.

J gene	V gene	D gene	clone size	CDR3 DNA	CDR3 protein
TRBJ1-2	TRBV6-9	TRBD1	NA	TGTGCCAGCAGTTCGGGACAGGGAAGAGGCTACACCTTC	CASSSGQGRGYTF
TRBJ2-5	TRBV6-5	NA	few	TGTGCCAGCAGTTCCCTGGGGGGAAAAGAGACCCAGTACTTC	CASSSLGGKETQYF
TRBJ1-2	TRBV19	TRBD1	few	TGTGCCAGTAGTCCACGGACAGGCATCAACTATGGCTACACCTTC	CASSPRTGINYGYTF
TRBJ2-5	TRBV19	TRBD1	once	TGTGCCAGTAGTATTCGGACAGGTGGAAAAGAGACCCAGTACTTC	CASSIRTGGKETQYF
TRBJ1-1	TRBV20-1	NA	few	TGCAGTGCTAGAGACACCGGGGACACTGAAGCTTTCTTT	CSARDTGDTEAFF
TRBJ1-2	TRBV20-1	TRBD1	few	TGCAGTGCTGCCGGGACAGGGGACTATGGCTACACCTTC	CSAAGTGDYGYTF
TRBJ1-6	TRBV19	NA	NA	TGTGCCAGTAGTATCAGCGGTAATTCACCCCTCCACTTT	CASSISGNSPLHF
TRBJ1-5	TRBV30	NA	NA	TGTGCCTGGAGTCCCACAGGGTTCGGGGCCCAGCATTTT	CAWSPTGFGAQHF
TRBJ1-1	TRBV7-9	NA	few	TGTGCCAGCAGCTTATCATCAGTGGAAGCTTTCTTT	CASSLSSVEAFF
TRBJ1-4	TRBV20-1	TRBD1	few	TGCAGTGCTAGAGTAGGGGACAGGGGATCAGAAAAACTGTTTTTT	CSARVGDRGSEKLFF
TRBJ1-2	TRBV7-8	TRBD1	NA	TGTGCCAGCAGCTTAGGACAGGGGCTGGGTGGCTACACCTTC	CASSLGQGLGGYTF
TRBJ1-1	TRBV5-1	NA	NA	TGCGCCAGCAGCAAACTACAGAACACTGAAGCTTTCTTT	CASSKLQNTEAFF
TRBJ2-7	TRBV18	TRBD1	NA	TGTGCCAGCTCAGATCGGACAGGGAACGAGCAGTACTTC	CASSDRTGNEQYF
TRBJ1-6	TRBV5-1	TRBD1	NA	TGCGCCAGCAGCACCGGACAGGCGAGCTCCTATAATTCACCCCTCCACTTT	CASSTGQASSYNSPLHF
TRBJ1-5	TRBV19	NA	NA	TGTGCCAGTAGTCGGCAGGGATCGCGCCAGCCCCAGCATTTT	CASSRQGSRQPQHF
TRBJ1-1	TRBV7-9	NA	few	TGTGCCAGCAGCAGCGGACCGCTCAACACTGAAGCTTTCTTT	CASSSGPLNTEAFF
TRBJ2-5	TRBV11-2	NA	many	TGTGCCAGCAGCTTAGATGGGACAACAGAGACCCAGTACTTC	CASSLDGTTETQYF
TRBJ1-4	TRBV12-3/TRBV12-4	NA	few	TGTGCCAGCAGTCTCCATTACGGTGCAACTAATGAAAAACTGTTTTTT	CASSLHYGATNEKLFF
TRBJ2-7	TRBV27	TRBD2	few	TGTGCCAGCAGTTTATTGGCTAGCGGGACTCACGAGCAGTACTTC	CASSLLASGTHEQYF
TRBJ2-7	TRBV19	TRBD2	NA	TGTGCCAGCACTTACAAGCGGGAGGGCCCTTACGAGCAGTACTTC	CASTYKREGPYEQYF
TRBJ2-5	TRBV20-1	NA	NA	TGCAGTGCTTGGGGCCAGGGGATCGGAGAGACCCAGTACTTC	CSAWGQGIGETQYF
TRBJ2-1	TRBV11-2	TRBD2	many	TGTGCCAGCAGCCCTAGCGGGATAGGTGACAATGAGCAGTTCTTC	CASSPSGIGDNEQFF
TRBJ1-6	TRBV5-1	NA	NA	TGCGCCAGCAGCTTCTTCGTGGAGGGGCTCGTTTCACCCCTCCACTTT	CASSFFVEGLVSPLHF
TRBJ2-2	TRBV28	TRBD1	many	TGTGCCAGCAGGCGACAGGGGAACACCGGGGAGCTGTTTTTT	CASRRQGNTGELFF
TRBJ1-4	TRBV3-1	TRBD1	once	TGTGCCAGCAGCCAAGGAGACAGGGCGAGTCTTAATGAAAAACTGTTTTTT	CASSQGDRASLNEKLFF
TRBJ1-1	TRBV20-1	NA	NA	TGCAGTGCTAGGGGACACCCCATGAACACTGAAGCTTTCTTT	CSARGHPMNTEAFF
TRBJ1-2	TRBV20-1	NA	few	TGCAGTGCTAGAGCAGGGAGCGGCTATGGCTACACCTTC	CSARAGSGYGYTF
TRBJ2-7	TRBV10-3	TRBD1	NA	TGTGCCATCAGTGAGTCGGCCAGGGGGTATCTCTACGAGCAGTACTTC	CAISESARGYLYEQYF
TRBJ2-7	TRBV6-1	TRBD2	many	TGTGCCAGCAGTGAAGGGGGACTAGCGGCATACGAGCAGTACTTC	CASSEGGLAAYEQYF
TRBJ2-1	TRBV5-1	NA	NA	TGCGCCAGCAGCTTGACTACAGACAATGAGCAGTTCTTC	CASSLTTDNEQFF
TRBJ1-2	TRBV20-1	TRBD1	NA	TGCAGTGCTAGACTCGGGACAGACTATGGCTACACCTTC	CSARLGTDYGYTF
TRBJ1-2	TRBV7-6	NA	few	TGTGCCAGCAGCGTAGCAGTGGCCAGTGGCTACACCTTC	CASSVAVASGYTF
TRBJ2-7	TRBV19	TRBD2	few	TGTGCCAGTAGTATTAGCGGGAGGGGGGTCTACGAGCAGTACTTC	CASSISGRGVYEQYF
TRBJ2-6	TRBV6-9	TRBD1	NA	TGTGCCAGCAGTTTTCCGACAGGGGGGGAGTCTGGGGCCAACGTCCTGACTTTC	CASSFPTGGESGANVLTF
TRBJ1-5	TRBV12-3/TRBV12-4	NA	few	TGTGCCAGCAGTCCTCCGGGACAACACAATCAGCCCCAGCATTTT	CASSPPGQHNQPQHF
TRBJ2-3	TRBV6-1	NA	NA	TGTGCCAGCCGACGGCCCGCCACAGATACGCAGTATTTT	CASRRPATDTQYF
TRBJ2-2	TRBV7-2	TRBD2	few	TGTGCCAGCAGCTTAGACGGAGCGGGAGCACCGAACACCGGGGAGCTGTTTTTT	CASSLDGAGAPNTGELFF
TRBJ1-2	TRBV7-6	NA	NA	TGTGCCAGCAGCTTAGTGTCAGGGGACCACTATGGCTACACCTTC	CASSLVSGDHYGYTF
TRBJ2-6	TRBV10-3	TRBD1	few	TGTGCCATCAGTCCCTCCCCCGGGACAGGGGGATCTGGGGCCAACGTCCTGACTTTC	CAISPSPGTGGSGANVLTF
TRBJ1-1	TRBV6-1	NA	NA	TGTGCCAGCAACCTCGGAGGCGTGGGGACTGAAGCTTTCTTT	CASNLGGVGTEAFF
TRBJ2-7	TRBV10-3	TRBD1	NA	TGTGCCATCAGTCGCCGGGACAGCTCCTACGAGCAGTACTTC	CAISRRDSSYEQYF
TRBJ2-1	TRBV30	TRBD1	once	TGTGCCTCCCGGGACAGTTATTCCTACAATGAGCAGTTCTTC	CASRDSYSYNEQFF
TRBJ1-4	TRBV12-3/TRBV12-4	NA	many	TGTGCCAGCAGTTTCTGGGCAACTGGAGGGGAAAAACTGTTTTTT	CASSFWATGGEKLFF
TRBJ1-4	TRBV6-2/TRBV6-3	NA	many	TGTGCCAGCAGTTCTCTGGGAAAACTGTTTTTT	CASSSLGKLFF
TRBJ1-2	TRBV3-1	NA	few	TGTGCCAGCAGCCAAGTCCAGACCTATGGCTACACCTTC	CASSQVQTYGYTF
TRBJ1-5	TRBV19	NA	NA	TGTGCCAGTAGTTCGGCAGGCAGGCAGCCCCAGCATTTT	CASSSAGRQPQHF
TRBJ1-1	TRBV25-1	NA	NA	TGTGCCAGCGGAGCGAGTAGGGGTGAAGCTTTCTTT	CASGASRGEAFF
TRBJ1-1	TRBV9	NA	few	TGTGCCAGCAGCGTAGATGGGGCAGACACTGAAGCTTTCTTT	CASSVDGADTEAFF
TRBJ2-7	TRBV27	NA	NA	TGTGCCAGCAGCCGAGCTTCGGGGAACTCCTACGAGCAGTACTTC	CASSRASGNSYEQYF
TRBJ1-2	TRBV3-1	NA	few	TGTGCCAGCAGCCAAGATCTCGAGGTCTATGGCTACACCTTC	CASSQDLEVYGYTF
TRBJ1-4	TRBV30	NA	few	TGTGCCTGGAGTACCATTGAAAAACTGTTTTTT	CAWSTIEKLFF
TRBJ2-3	TRBV9	NA	few	TGTGCCAGCAGCACCCGGACAGTGTCAGATACGCAGTATTTT	CASSTRTVSDTQYF
TRBJ1-5	TRBV19	NA	NA	TGTGCCAGTACCCCCCGGGGTTCATATCAGCCCCAGCATTTT	CASTPRGSYQPQHF
TRBJ1-4	TRBV20-1	NA	NA	TGCAGTGCTAGAGGAGGGGCGCATGAAAAACTGTTTTTT	CSARGGAHEKLFF
TRBJ2-7	TRBV13	TRBD2	few	TGTGCCAGCAGCTTAGGAGGAACTGGACTAGCGGTGGCCTACGAGCAGTACTTC	CASSLGGTGLAVAYEQYF